This entry concerns a single T cell receptor (beta chain). What it binds is not known. This entry comes from a study of OX40 agonist ivuxolimab in advanced cancers. Study results and caveats: On average, a greater number of expanded clones characterised CD8+ T cells relative to CD4+.

This CDR3 has 13 residues. Germline CDR1 and CDR2: SGHAT and FQNNGV. Trimming stripped 1 base from V and 1 base from J, with 1 base between. TCRdb's table, derived via immunoSEQ multiplex PCR, lists solely in-frame clones and lacks some. The profile shows 77,000 or so clones, just under 95% of them singletons. The specimen was CD4+ or CD8+ T cells sorted from blood, collected in a trial of the OX40 agonist ivuxolimab. The chain couples TRBV11-2 to TRBJ2-2; D ambiguous. The receptor was isolated from an adult with an advanced solid tumor such as melanoma, head and neck, liver or kidney cancer. CDR3 loop: CASSLVNTGELFF. The CDR3, as DNA: TGTGCCAGCAGCTTAGTGAACACCGGGGAGCTGTTTTTT. The full variable domain, rest sourced from reference TRBV11-2 and TRBJ2-2, is EAGVAQSPRYKIIEKRQSVAFWCNPISGHATLYWYQQILGQGPKLLIQFQNNGVVDDSQLPKDRFSAERLKGVDSTLKIQPAKLEDSAVYLCASSLVNTGELFFGEGSRLTVL.